This T cell receptor (beta chain) was observed in a study of T cells in Graves' hyperthyroidism and ophthalmopathy. Points from the study as a whole: Ophthalmopathy stood apart from stable hyperthyroidism in a 13 V-J model.

From RNA transcripts, TCR beta CDR3 regions were amplified. The HTBI primer set was used in a first-round RT-PCR of the TCR CDR3. TCRdb re-analysed the multiplex PCR reads in MiXCR, keeping a single row per CDR3 protein. The sample has hundreds of thousands of distinct CDR3 sequences, approximately 18% seen once. It was uncontrolled infection, other autoimmune disease, pregnancy or lactation that excluded patients. Clinical symptoms, serum thyroxine and TRAb, thyroid ultrasound and orbital computed tomography together formed the diagnostic basis. This clonotype came up many times. Its antigen is still unknown. Sequencing was done on a sample of blood. This TCR was sampled from a woman in her forties or fifties with Graves' hyperthyroidism that later progressed to Graves' ophthalmopathy.

The CDR3 DNA sequence: TGTGCCAGTAGTATAGGCGGCGTGGGTGAAGCTTTCTTT. It specifies CASSIGGVGEAFF. The V gene is TRBV19, the J gene TRBJ1-1; D not certain. CDR1 and CDR2 from the germline V gene are LNHDA and SQIVND (reference sequence). Trimming took 1 base from V and 7 from J, leaving 10 bases between them. The CDR3 runs 13 residues. The variable domain in full, completed from reference TRBV19 and TRBJ1-1, reads DGGITQSPKYLFRKEGQNVTLSCEQNLNHDAMYWYRQDPGQGLRLIYYSQIVNDFQKGDIAEGYSVSREKKESFPLTVTSAQKNPTAFYLCASSIGGVGEAFFGQGTRLTVV.